A selection of T cell receptor beta chains follows, all from one sample in a study of CD8+ T cells in alopecia areata. Clones were read by immunoSEQ multiplex PCR, and TCRdb kept only the in-frame ones, dropping some. The repertoire holds 200,000 to 250,000 clones, with about 61% as singletons. The sequencing sample was made of CD8+ T cells sorted from blood. These receptors were collected from a human donor in good health. Each CDR3 is given with its conserved first and last residue. Fields, in order: D gene, J gene, V gene, clone size, CDR3 DNA, CDR3 protein. D genes are given only for firm matches. Size is stated for part of the rows, as once, few or many counts, or as a class when the clone is expanded.

-,TRBJ1-5,TRBV28,-,TGTGCCAGCACCCTTTGGGGGGATCAGCCCCAGCATTTT,CASTLWGDQPQHF
-,TRBJ1-2,TRBV4-1,few,TGCGCCAGCAGCCAAGGAGATTTATCCTCCTATGGCTACACCTTC,CASSQGDLSSYGYTF
-,TRBJ1-1,TRBV30,-,TGTGCCTGGAGTGAAGAGAGACCTGAAGCTTTCTTT,CAWSEERPEAFF
-,TRBJ1-6,TRBV27,-,TGTGCCAGCAGTTTCCTCCCGGCAGGGCGGTGGAATTCACCCCTCCACTTT,CASSFLPAGRWNSPLHF
-,TRBJ2-4,TRBV27,-,TGTGCCAGCAGTTTATCTGGGGGGCAAAACATTCAGTACTTC,CASSLSGGQNIQYF
-,TRBJ2-7,TRBV6-6,-,TGTGCCAGCCGCCACAGCTACGAGCAGTACTTC,CASRHSYEQYF
-,TRBJ1-2,TRBV30,-,TGTGCCTGGAGCTTCGGGGGGCCAGGAGGCTACACCTTC,CAWSFGGPGGYTF
-,TRBJ2-5,TRBV27,-,TGTGCCAGCAGTTTAAGAACAGGGAACCTGAGAGAGACCCAGTACTTC,CASSLRTGNLRETQYF
-,TRBJ1-1,TRBV2,-,TGTGCCAGCAAAAAGGGAGGGGGAGTCAAAGAAGCTTTCTTT,CASKKGGGVKEAFF
TRBD1,TRBJ1-2,TRBV2,-,TGTGCCAGCAGATTGCCGTTGACAGGGGAGGACTATGGCTACACCTTC,CASRLPLTGEDYGYTF
-,TRBJ1-2,TRBV5-4,-,TGTGCCAGCAGCACTCGGACCGGACCATACTATGGCTACACCTTC,CASSTRTGPYYGYTF
-,TRBJ1-5,TRBV2,-,TGTGCCAGCAGGGCCGAAGATTATAGCAATCAGCCCCAGCATTTT,CASRAEDYSNQPQHF
-,TRBJ1-1,TRBV2,-,TGTGCCAGCAGTGACGAGGGGGGAACTGAAGCTTTCTTT,CASSDEGGTEAFF
-,TRBJ2-5,TRBV6-4,-,TGTGCCAGCAGTCCCCCCTCAGACCGGACCCAGTACTTC,CASSPPSDRTQYF
-,TRBJ1-1,TRBV5-1,-,TGCGCCAGCAGCTCATTGCTTAGGGCACCGAACACTGAAGCTTTCTTT,CASSSLLRAPNTEAFF
-,TRBJ2-7,TRBV28,few,TGTGCCAGCAGTGACCAGGTTTCCCTAAGCGACTACGAGCAGTACTTC,CASSDQVSLSDYEQYF
TRBD2,TRBJ2-5,TRBV5-1,-,TGCGCCAGCAGCTTCCAGCGGGGCGCCGACCAAGAGACCCAGTACTTC,CASSFQRGADQETQYF
-,TRBJ1-1,TRBV7-9,-,TGTGCTCTCACCACTGAAGCTTTCTTT,CALTTEAFF
-,TRBJ1-5,TRBV5-1,-,TGCGCCAGCAGCTTGGTCACAGGGCATAGATCGTATAGCAATCAGCCCCAGCATTTT,CASSLVTGHRSYSNQPQHF
TRBD1,TRBJ2-7,TRBV5-1,-,TGCGCCAGCAGGGGGGACAGCTACGAGCAGTACTTC,CASRGDSYEQYF
-,TRBJ2-7,TRBV10-2,once,TGCGCCAGCAGTGGACCTGAGGCCGAGTACGAGCAGTACTTC,CASSGPEAEYEQYF
-,TRBJ1-1,TRBV27,-,TGTGCCAGCAGCATGGGACAGAACACTGAAGCTTTCTTT,CASSMGQNTEAFF
-,TRBJ2-7,TRBV10-2,-,TGCGCCAGCAGTGAGACGCCCGGGACCCGCTACGAGCAGTACTTC,CASSETPGTRYEQYF
TRBD2,TRBJ2-3,TRBV7-9,-,TGTGCCAGCAGCTCCGGGACTAGCGGGGGGGCCGTCGAAGATACGCAGTATTTT,CASSSGTSGGAVEDTQYF
TRBD2,TRBJ2-1,TRBV9,-,TGTGCCAGCAGCGAAGCGGGGCTAGACAATGAGCAGTTCTTC,CASSEAGLDNEQFF
-,TRBJ1-1,TRBV29-1,-,TGCAGCGTCTCCGGCGCCGAAGCTTTCTTT,CSVSGAEAFF
-,TRBJ2-2,TRBV5-1,-,TGCGCCAGCAGCTTGGCCCCCGGGGAGCTGTTTTTT,CASSLAPGELFF
-,TRBJ1-6,TRBV12-5,few,TGTGCTAGTGGTTTGGTACAAGGATCTGATTCACCCCTCCACTTT,CASGLVQGSDSPLHF
TRBD1,TRBJ2-7,TRBV5-6,-,TGTGCCAGCACCCGGGTGAGGACAGGATCCTACGAGCAGTACTTC,CASTRVRTGSYEQYF
-,TRBJ1-2,TRBV6-5,-,TGTGCCAGCAGTTACGCCCTGTACTATGGCTACACCTTC,CASSYALYYGYTF
-,TRBJ2-7,TRBV5-4,few,TGTGCCAGCAGCTTGTCCGCCAACTACGAGCAGTACTTC,CASSLSANYEQYF
-,TRBJ1-2,TRBV5-4,-,TGTGCCAGCAGCTTTCAGGGCGCCAGCACCTATGGCTACACCTTC,CASSFQGASTYGYTF